This TCR beta chain stems from a study of T cells in Graves' hyperthyroidism and ophthalmopathy. Study information: The initial diagnosis was the point when peripheral blood was collected, ahead of any treatment. Study observations and caveats: Blood also carried most thyroid clonotypes expanded above 0.001.

This clonotype has a count of ten or more. The antigen is not known. There are 12 residues in the CDR3. V lost 5 bases, J lost 6 bases, and 10 bases lay in between. Germline values: CDR1 MNHNS, CDR2 SASEGT. The source material, RNA transcripts, was used to amplify TCR beta CDR3 regions. Primed by the HTBI set, a first-round RT-PCR was run on the TCR CDR3. TCRdb passed the multiplex PCR reads through MiXCR, listing each CDR3 protein once. This sample has approximately 590,000 distinct CDR3 sequences; 15% to 19% occur once, and the top ten carry around 6.6%. Hyperthyroidism, newly diagnosed and lasting under 2 months, affected patients aged 18 to 65. The PBMCs were taken from approximately 9.7 ml of fresh peripheral blood.

The rearrangement uses TRBV6-1 and TRBJ1-1; D call uncertain. Sequencing was done on a sample of blood. The receptor comes from a woman aged 25 to 39 with Graves' hyperthyroidism. CDR3 DNA sequence: TGTGCCAGCAGTTTCCCGGGCCCTGAAGCTTTCTTT. Its translation: CASSFPGPEAFF.